This TCR beta chain was recorded in a study of shared clonotypes between healthy human individuals. Study results and caveats: Of the naive CD4 clonotypes, around 5% were shared across several donors. An effect of sequencing depth on clonotype sharing among donors was expected.

Trimming left V 2 bases short and J 7 bases short, with 23 bases between. The CDR3 sequence is 17 residues long. The germline V gene has CDR1 SGHAT and CDR2 FQNNGV. The assay used deep level. Data came from immunoSEQ multiplex PCR; TCRdb stores just in-frame clones and leaves some out. The sample yields about 980,000 clones, roughly 72% seen once. Both subsets, CD45RA+ naive and CD45RA-negative memory, were split from the CD4+ cells. Details on this clone: Its cognate antigen is unknown.

Sequencing input: memory CD4+ T cells sorted from blood. This sample's subset: CD45RA-negative fraction. The rearrangement uses TRBV11-2 and TRBJ1-2; no clear D gene. The sequence derives from a man in his late teens or twenties in good health. This CDR3 is CASSLFRCREGDCGYTF. The DNA for the CDR3 is TGTGCCAGCAGCTTATTCAGGTGTCGGGAAGGCGATTGTGGCTACACCTTC.